What follows is one T cell receptor beta chain and its context. The ends were cut back, 1 base at V and 9 bases at J, with 15 bases in the middle. The CDR3 is 14 residues long. Germline V gives CDR1 SGHAT, CDR2 FQDESV (reference sequence). This sample is drawn from a study of blood T cell repertoires in COVID-19. Study-wide background: The samples span acute and convalescent COVID-19 from the United States, Italy and Spain.

Under the authors' procedure: Counts of nucleated cells, estimated from reference gene primer amplification, were obtained. Only in-frame clones appear in the TCRdb table, and some are missing; sequencing was by immunoSEQ multiplex PCR. The DNA was the basis for D and trimming; V, J and clone size are from that table. Of under 100,000 clones in the sample, approximately 80% were seen once. This chain links TRBV11-1 with TRBJ2-5; tentative D call: TRBD1 (6 bases). The sequence derives from a woman aged 70-85 years with acute or convalescent COVID-19. Material: peripheral blood. For the CDR3, the DNA is TGTGCCAGCAGCTTAGGGACAGATCGTGAGGCCCAGTACTTC. Its protein is CASSLGTDREAQYF.